This TCR beta chain was recorded in a study of CD8+CD57+ T cells in acquired aplastic anemia. Study-level background: When averaged, DNA from sorted CD4+ and CD8+ cells came to 3 to 3.5 ug. Read counts for CD4+ cells (from healthy donors) averaged around 10 million.

General study results and limits: A significant difference in CD8+ Simpson's diversity between patients and controls was not found.

TCR beta VDJ and CDR3 profiles were obtained from a genomic DNA template. TCRdb re-called the reads through MiXCR, storing one row per CDR3 protein. The repertoire holds some 200,000 distinct CDR3 sequences, approximately 60% seen once, with 25% to 30% in the top ten. This clonotype was observed at least ten times. No antigen is known for it. The sample was sorted CD4+, CD8+, or CD8+CD57+ T cells (not recorded which) from PBMCs. The clonotype comes from a human donor in good health.

CDR3 DNA: TGCGCCAGCAGCATCGGACAGGGGGCTAACGAGCAGTACTTC. Its protein product is CASSIGQGANEQYF. The chain carries TRBV5-1 and TRBJ2-7; 11 bases match TRBD1. The CDR3 covers 14 residues. Looked up from germline, CDR1 is SGHRS and CDR2 is YFSETQ. The V and J ends lost 4 bases and 5 bases, in that order; junction bases with no gene match: 5.